The source of this T cell receptor beta chain is a study of beta chain features in type 1 diabetes. Notes on the study in general: There was a moderate but significant shortening of TCRB CDR3s in all four CD4+ subsets of Type 1 diabetes patients.

Sequencing targeted expressed TCRB transcripts, as all isolated RNA had been reverse transcribed. The protocol was immunoSEQ multiplex PCR, while the TCRdb copy is restricted to in-frame clones and leaves out a portion. The sample has some 360,000 clones, around 9.6% seen once. This clone occurred a few times. Its antigen is unknown. This CDR3 has 19 residues. Per germline, CDR1 MNHNS and CDR2 SASEGT. Trimming took 4 bases from V and 1 from J; bases not matched to a gene: 16. This clonotype was obtained from a man aged 30 to 45 with type 1 diabetes. V usage is TRBV6-1 and J usage is TRBJ2-3; 8 bases fit TRBD2. The sample was central memory CD4+ T cells from blood. The CDR3 is CASSGPLPGAGVGTDTQYF. CDR3 DNA sequence: TGTGCCAGCAGTGGACCCCTCCCAGGAGCGGGAGTTGGCACAGATACGCAGTATTTT.